One sample yielded the 30 T cell receptor beta chains listed below, sequenced in a study of blood T cell repertoires in COVID-19. Clones were sequenced by immunoSEQ multiplex PCR, and TCRdb holds only the in-frame ones, with some missing. The repertoire has about 210,000 clones, around 83% of them found once; the top ten carry approximately 23%. The source material was PBMCs or T cells enriched from blood (not recorded which). The source of these receptors is a woman between 40 and 50 years old in a cohort exposed to, infected with or recovered from COVID-19 (not recorded which).

The chain's CDR3 is CASSDGSRGTYEQYF. The CDR3 region has the DNA TGTGCCAGCAGTGACGGGTCCCGGGGGACCTACGAGCAGTACTTC. The chain recombines TRBV6-2 or TRBV6-3 with TRBJ2-7; D is possibly TRBD2 (6 bases). The germline V gene has CDR1 MNHEY and CDR2 SVGEGT. There are 15 residues in the CDR3. The ends were cut back, 5 bases at V and 2 bases at J, with 16 bases in the middle.

This rearrangement joins TRBV21-1 to TRBJ1-3. TRBV21-1 constitutes a pseudogene. The CDR3 loop spans 16 amino acids. The CDR3 DNA follows: TGTGCCAGCAGCAAGCGGCCCTCTTGCTCTGGAAACACCATATATTTT. Translated: CASSKRPSCSGNTIYF.

The chain joins TRBV5-1 to TRBJ1-1; D is unclear. The CDR3 extends over 13 amino acids. V shed 3 bases and J shed 5 bases, with 11 bases lying between them. Germline lookup yields CDR1 SGHRS and CDR2 YFSETQ. This CDR3 is CASSWSEGTEAFF. The CDR3 bases are TGCGCCAGCAGCTGGTCCGAGGGTACTGAAGCTTTCTTT.

The V call is TRBV6-2 or TRBV6-3, the J call TRBJ2-5; 7 bases map to TRBD1. This CDR3 has 15 amino acids. The J segment lost 5 bases and the V segment lost 5 bases, leaving 11 bases of the junction unmatched. Looked up from germline, CDR1 is MNHEY and CDR2 is SVGEGT. The DNA of the CDR3 is TGTGCCAGCAGTCCGAGAGGGGGCGGATGGGAGACCCAGTACTTC. Amino acid sequence: CASSPRGGGWETQYF.

The rearrangement uses TRBV7-9 and TRBJ1-4, with D perhaps TRBD1 (5 bases). V shed 5 bases and J shed 3 bases, with 13 bases lying between them. Germline V gene sequence: CDR1 SEHNR, CDR2 FQNEAQ (reference sequence). There are 15 residues in the CDR3. CDR3 nucleotides: TGTGCCAGCAGCCCTTACCGGGACTCTAATGAAAAACTGTTTTTT. This codes for CASSPYRDSNEKLFF.

The sample holds one count of this clone. The chain has TRBV2 and TRBJ2-5, with 10 bases lining up with TRBD1. The length of the CDR3 is 15 residues. Germline assignment: CDR1 SNHLY and CDR2 FYNNEI. The junction had 1 base not matched to a gene; V was cut back by 3 bases and J by 0 bases. The CDR3 region has the DNA TGTGCCAGCAGTGAGGACAGGGGGTACCAAGAGACCCAGTACTTC. Its translation is CASSEDRGYQETQYF.

The chain recombines TRBV11-3 with TRBJ2-5, with TRBD2 matching 7 bases. CDR1 SGHNT and CDR2 YENEEA come from the germline V gene. This CDR3 spans 13 amino acids. V was pared by 2 bases and J by 7 bases, with 4 bases of the junction left unmatched. CDR3 in DNA: TGTGCCAGCAGCTTACTTTCGGGAGGGACCCAGTACTTC. The encoded protein is CASSLLSGGTQYF.

Only a few counts were recorded for this clone. V and J are TRBV24-1 and TRBJ2-1; D remains ambiguous. CDR1 KGHDR and CDR2 SFDVKD come from the germline V gene. V was shortened by 5 bases and J by 4 bases, with 14 bases between the two germline ends. CDR3 size: 15 residues. This CDR3 is CATSGSPRPYNEQFF. In DNA form, the CDR3 reads TGTGCCACCAGTGGGTCCCCGCGCCCGTACAATGAGCAGTTCTTC.

CDR3 in DNA: TGTGCCAGCAGCTTTTCGGAAATAGCTGTGGCTTTCTTT. Amino acid sequence: CASSFSEIAVAFF. The chain employs TRBV7-9 and TRBJ1-1; D is unresolved. With 3 bases removed from V and 11 bases from J, the gap between germline ends came to 16 bases. Germline CDR1 SEHNR, CDR2 FQNEAQ (reference sequence). There are 13 residues in the CDR3.

The rearrangement joins TRBV27 to TRBJ1-1; tentative D call: TRBD1 (5 bases). The germline V and J ends were trimmed by 2 bases and 3 bases, with 13 bases remaining between them. CDR1 MNHEY and CDR2 SMNVEV come from the germline V gene (reference sequence). CDR3 length equals 15 residues. CDR3 sequence: CASSLDWGRDTEAFF. CDR3 nucleotides: TGTGCCAGCAGTTTAGACTGGGGCAGGGACACTGAAGCTTTCTTT.

This chain links TRBV2 with TRBJ1-1, with unresolved D. Germline V gives CDR1 SNHLY, CDR2 FYNNEI. The CDR3 runs 12 residues. V lost 1 base and J lost 7, with 7 bases in between. This CDR3 reads CASSEGGNEAFF. The CDR3 DNA reads TGTGCCAGCAGTGAAGGCGGGAATGAAGCTTTCTTT.

The rearrangement joins TRBV4-1 to TRBJ1-1; 8 nucleotides line up with TRBD1. Germline values: CDR1 MGHRA, CDR2 YSYEKL. The V and J ends lost 1 base and 5 bases, in that order; junction bases with no gene match: 15. CDR3 length: 18 residues. In DNA form, the CDR3 reads TGCGCCAGCAGCCAAGTTGGTCCGGGGGTCAGGGGGCGAACTGAAGCTTTCTTT. Encoded protein: CASSQVGPGVRGRTEAFF.

The rearrangement uses TRBV5-1 and TRBJ1-1; 9 nucleotides line up with TRBD1. The V and J ends lost 4 bases and 4 bases, in that order; junction bases with no gene match: 8. The CDR3 totals 15 residues. CDR1 and CDR2 (germline): SGHRS, YFSETQ. CDR3 sequence: CASSTGDRDGTEAFF. The CDR3 nucleotides are TGCGCCAGCAGCACGGGGGACAGGGATGGCACTGAAGCTTTCTTT.

The rearrangement links TRBV5-1 to TRBJ1-1; 7 bases match TRBD1. Germline values: CDR1 SGHRS, CDR2 YFSETQ. V dropped 4 bases and J dropped 7; count of bases not matched to a gene: 13. The CDR3 covers 15 residues. The CDR3 sequence: CASSPDRMGSSEAFF. CDR3 bases: TGCGCCAGCAGCCCGGACAGGATGGGGTCCAGTGAAGCTTTCTTT.

The chain employs TRBV13 and TRBJ2-7, with 7 nucleotides matching TRBD2. Germline V lookup: CDR1 PRHDT, CDR2 FYEKMQ (reference sequence). CDR3 length: 14 amino acids. The ends lost 4 bases at V and 3 bases at J; junction bases unmatched: 6. The CDR3 loop is CASSWREMGYEQYF. The DNA of the CDR3 is TGTGCCAGCAGCTGGCGGGAGATGGGCTACGAGCAGTACTTC.

The genes are TRBV5-5 and TRBJ2-3; the match to TRBD2 covers 10 bases. CDR1 is SGHKS and CDR2 is YYEKEE in the germline V gene (reference sequence). The V gene end was trimmed by 1 base and the J gene end by 2 bases; junction bases not matched to a gene: 4. The CDR3 has 16 residues. CDR3 residues: CASSLQLAGATDTQYF. The CDR3 DNA sequence: TGTGCCAGCAGCTTGCAGCTAGCGGGGGCCACAGATACGCAGTATTTT.

The CDR3 nucleotides are TGCGCCAGCAGCCCCCGGGACAGGTTCACTGAAGCTTTCTTT. Its translation: CASSPRDRFTEAFF. This chain joins TRBV4-1 and TRBJ1-1; 8 positions agree with TRBD1. CDR1 is MGHRA, CDR2 YSYEKL, per germline. This CDR3 is 14 amino acids long. V was clipped by 4 bases and J by 4 bases; unmatched bases: 5.

The V gene is TRBV19, the J gene TRBJ2-1; 9 nucleotides line up with TRBD2. The germline gives CDR1 LNHDA, CDR2 SQIVND (reference sequence). The J segment lost 0 bases and the V segment lost 0 bases, leaving 6 bases of the junction unmatched. The CDR3 totals 18 residues. The CDR3 loop reads CASSIEAGGPSSYNEQFF. As DNA, the CDR3 is TGTGCCAGTAGTATAGAAGCGGGGGGACCGAGCTCCTACAATGAGCAGTTCTTC. Filled out from reference TRBV19 and TRBJ2-1, the complete variable domain reads DGGITQSPKYLFRKEGQNVTLSCEQNLNHDAMYWYRQDPGQGLRLIYYSQIVNDFQKGDIAEGYSVSREKKESFPLTVTSAQKNPTAFYLCASSIEAGGPSSYNEQFFGPGTRLTVL.

This sequence joins TRBV12-3 or TRBV12-4 and TRBJ1-2; TRBD1 agrees at 7 bases. V gave up 6 bases and J gave up 8 bases; unmatched junction bases: 9. This CDR3 comprises 13 residues. The CDR3 nucleotides are TGTGCCAGCAGCCGGTCCAGGGGGGAGGGCTACACCTTC. Its protein product is CASSRSRGEGYTF.

CDR3 sequence (DNA): TGCGCCAGCAGCCTAAGGCGGGGGCACACTGAAGCTTTCTTT. It specifies CASSLRRGHTEAFF. The chain couples TRBV4-1 to TRBJ1-1; maybe TRBD1 (6 bases). V shed 4 bases and J shed 3 bases, with 12 bases lying between them. This CDR3 region has 14 residues. CDR1 is MGHRA and CDR2 is YSYEKL in the germline V gene.

V and J are TRBV6-2 or TRBV6-3 and TRBJ2-1, with D hard to call. CDR3 length: 17 residues. Germline-derived CDR1 and CDR2 are MNHEY and SVGEGT. Trimming took 1 base from V and 7 from J, leaving 20 bases between them. CDR3 amino acids: CASSYFSNSQWVNEQFF. The CDR3 DNA follows: TGTGCCAGCAGTTACTTTTCCAATAGCCAATGGGTAAATGAGCAGTTCTTC.

The chain recombines TRBV11-3 with TRBJ1-1, with TRBD1 identical over 7 bases. J gave up 1 base and V 4 bases, and 3 bases lay outside the gene matches. Per germline, CDR1 SGHNT and CDR2 YENEEA. This CDR3 comprises 14 residues. This CDR3 is CASSSRDRNTEAFF. The CDR3 DNA is TGTGCCAGCAGCTCACGGGACAGGAACACTGAAGCTTTCTTT. The complete variable domain, with remaining parts taken from reference TRBV11-3 and TRBJ1-1, reads EAGVVQSPRYKIIEKKQPVAFWCNPISGHNTLYWYLQNLGQGPELLIRYENEEAVDDSQLPKDRFSAERLKGVDSTLKIQPAELGDSAVYLCASSSRDRNTEAFFGQGTRLTVV.

This clone was observed once. This sequence joins TRBV11-2 and TRBJ2-4; 7 bases are a match to TRBD1. The CDR3 has 16 amino acids. CDR1 and CDR2 (germline): SGHAT, FQNNGV. With 4 bases clipped from V and 0 bases from J, the junction kept 6 bases outside the gene matches. CDR3 protein: CASSSRTGPAKNIQYF. The CDR3 DNA reads TGTGCCAGCAGCTCGAGGACAGGTCCAGCCAAAAACATTCAGTACTTC.

The V gene is TRBV5-5, the J gene TRBJ1-6; a possible D gene is TRBD1 (5 bases). Per the germline V gene, CDR1 is SGHKS and CDR2 is YYEKEE (reference sequence). This CDR3 has 14 residues. The ends were cut back, 0 bases at V and 10 bases at J, with 11 bases in the middle. The CDR3 region is CASSLVQGGSPLHF. The CDR3 bases are TGTGCCAGCAGCTTGGTCCAGGGTGGGTCACCCCTCCACTTT.

The chain uses TRBV19 and TRBJ1-5; 9 bases match TRBD1. This CDR3 contains 16 residues. CDR1 and CDR2 from the germline V gene are LNHDA and SQIVND (reference sequence). J lost 2 bases, V lost 3 bases, and 5 bases had no gene match. The CDR3 loop is CASSMGQGSGNQPQHF. For the CDR3, the DNA is TGTGCCAGTAGTATGGGACAGGGATCCGGCAATCAGCCCCAGCATTTT.

This clone was recorded only once. The chain recombines TRBV12-3 or TRBV12-4 with TRBJ2-7; 7 bases line up with TRBD1. This CDR3 has 13 amino acids. Trimming at V came to 6 bases and at J to 9 bases, leaving 11 bases not matched to a gene. The CDR3, as DNA: TGTGCCAGCAGCTCAAGACAGGGCTCCGGGCAGTACTTC. Translation gives CASSSRQGSGQYF.

The gene calls are TRBV4-2 and TRBJ1-1, with a possible D match to TRBD1 (5 bases). The CDR3 is 13 amino acids. Germline V CDR1 and CDR2: LGHNA, YNFKEQ. The V end lost 3 bases, the J end lost 7 bases, and 12 bases lay between the germline ends. This chain's CDR3 is CASSQGLGGEAFF. In DNA form, the CDR3 reads TGTGCCAGCAGCCAGGGACTGGGGGGTGAAGCTTTCTTT.

The CDR3 DNA follows: TGCGCCAGCAGCCACCCGCAACGGACACCTTCTAACTATGGCTACACCTTC. Translated, it gives CASSHPQRTPSNYGYTF. The rearrangement joins TRBV4-1 to TRBJ1-2; D is perhaps TRBD1 (5 bases). This CDR3 region has 17 residues. Germline-derived CDR1 and CDR2 are MGHRA and YSYEKL. V shed 3 bases and J shed 0 bases, with 17 bases lying between them.

The chain joins TRBV5-5 to TRBJ2-7, with TRBD2 matching 13 bases. Unmatched junction bases numbered 7, after V lost 0 bases and J lost 4 bases. CDR1 is SGHKS, CDR2 YYEKEE, per germline (reference sequence). This CDR3 comprises 17 residues. CDR3 amino acids: CASSLGLAGGIGYEQYF. CDR3 sequence (DNA): TGTGCCAGCAGCTTGGGACTAGCGGGGGGAATTGGTTACGAGCAGTACTTC.

The DNA of the CDR3 is TGTGCCAGCAGCGATACTGGTAGCAATCAGCCCCAGCATTTT. Amino acids: CASSDTGSNQPQHF. The rearrangement uses TRBV27 and TRBJ1-5; D remains unclear. From germline, CDR1 is MNHEY and CDR2 SMNVEV (reference sequence). CDR3 length equals 14 residues. Trimming removed 6 bases from V and 0 bases from J, with 9 bases in between.